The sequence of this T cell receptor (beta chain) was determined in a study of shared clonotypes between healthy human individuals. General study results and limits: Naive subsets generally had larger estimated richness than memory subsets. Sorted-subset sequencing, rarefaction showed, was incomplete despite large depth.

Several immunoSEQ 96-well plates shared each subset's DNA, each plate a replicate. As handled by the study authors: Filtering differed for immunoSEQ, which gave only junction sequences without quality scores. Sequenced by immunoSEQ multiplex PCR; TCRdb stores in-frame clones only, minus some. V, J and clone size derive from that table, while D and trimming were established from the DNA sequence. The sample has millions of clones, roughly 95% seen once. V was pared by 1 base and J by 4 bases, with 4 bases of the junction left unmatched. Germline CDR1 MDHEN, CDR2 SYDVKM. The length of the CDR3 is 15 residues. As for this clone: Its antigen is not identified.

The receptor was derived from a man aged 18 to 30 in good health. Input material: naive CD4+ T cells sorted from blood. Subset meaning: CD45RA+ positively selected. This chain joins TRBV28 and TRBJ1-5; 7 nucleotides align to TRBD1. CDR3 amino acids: CASSLLGGVNQPQHF. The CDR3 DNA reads TGTGCCAGCAGTTTATTAGGGGGCGTAAATCAGCCCCAGCATTTT. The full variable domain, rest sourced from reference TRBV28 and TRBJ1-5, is DVKVTQSSRYLVKRTGEKVFLECVQDMDHENMFWYRQDPGLGLRLIYFSYDVKMKEKGDIPEGYSVSREKKERFSLILESASTNQTSMYLCASSLLGGVNQPQHFGDGTRLSIL.